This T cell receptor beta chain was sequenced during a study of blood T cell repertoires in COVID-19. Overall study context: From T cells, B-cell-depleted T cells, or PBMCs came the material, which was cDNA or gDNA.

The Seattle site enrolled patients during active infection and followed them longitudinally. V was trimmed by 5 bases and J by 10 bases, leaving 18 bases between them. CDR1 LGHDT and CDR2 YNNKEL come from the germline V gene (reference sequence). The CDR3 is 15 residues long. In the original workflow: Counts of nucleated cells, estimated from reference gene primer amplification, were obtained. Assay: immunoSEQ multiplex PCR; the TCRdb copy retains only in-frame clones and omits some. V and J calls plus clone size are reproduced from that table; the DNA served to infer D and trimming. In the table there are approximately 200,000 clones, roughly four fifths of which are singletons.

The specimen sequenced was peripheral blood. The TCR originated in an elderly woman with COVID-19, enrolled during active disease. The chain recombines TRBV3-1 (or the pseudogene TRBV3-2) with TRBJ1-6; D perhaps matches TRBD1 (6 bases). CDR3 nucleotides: TGTGCCAGCAGCTCAATGGGGGGGCAAGAATCACCCCTCCACTTT. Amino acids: CASSSMGGQESPLHF.